This T cell receptor beta chain comes out of a study of identical twins. Study results and caveats: Cross-sectional statistical analysis, not tracking of the same donors, underpinned the conclusions.

Every sampled donor was Caucasian and healthy. The CDR3 loop spans 16 amino acids. CDR1 SGHDT and CDR2 YYEEEE come from the germline V gene. V lost 0 bases, J lost 2 bases, and 11 bases lay in between. The cDNA had a unique molecular identifier and a template-switch universal primer site. TCRdb processed the 5' RACE reads anew with MiXCR; each CDR3 protein has one entry. The sample carries about 570,000 distinct CDR3 sequences, approximately 10% recorded once. This clonotype was detected a few times. Antigen: not known. The sample was also reused in another study, on yellow fever vaccine responses in identical twins.

The rearrangement links TRBV5-6 to TRBJ2-2; weak D call: TRBD1 (5 bases). This receptor was identified in a woman in her late teens or twenties in good health. The sample was PBMCs. CDR3 in amino acids: CASSLEQGPNTGELFF. CDR3 coding DNA: TGTGCCAGCAGCTTGGAGCAGGGCCCCAACACCGGGGAGCTGTTTTTT.